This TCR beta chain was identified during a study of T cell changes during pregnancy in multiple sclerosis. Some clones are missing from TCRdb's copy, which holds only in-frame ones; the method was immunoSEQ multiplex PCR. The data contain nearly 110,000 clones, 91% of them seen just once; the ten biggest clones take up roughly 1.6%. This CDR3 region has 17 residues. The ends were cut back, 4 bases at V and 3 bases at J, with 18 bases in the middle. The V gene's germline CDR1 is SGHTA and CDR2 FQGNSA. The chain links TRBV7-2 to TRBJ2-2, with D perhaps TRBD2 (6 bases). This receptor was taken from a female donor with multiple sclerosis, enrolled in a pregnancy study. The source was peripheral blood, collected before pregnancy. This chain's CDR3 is CASSSFFAGSYTGELFF. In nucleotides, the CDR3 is TGTGCCAGCAGCTCCTTTTTTGCGGGGAGCTACACCGGGGAGCTGTTTTTT.